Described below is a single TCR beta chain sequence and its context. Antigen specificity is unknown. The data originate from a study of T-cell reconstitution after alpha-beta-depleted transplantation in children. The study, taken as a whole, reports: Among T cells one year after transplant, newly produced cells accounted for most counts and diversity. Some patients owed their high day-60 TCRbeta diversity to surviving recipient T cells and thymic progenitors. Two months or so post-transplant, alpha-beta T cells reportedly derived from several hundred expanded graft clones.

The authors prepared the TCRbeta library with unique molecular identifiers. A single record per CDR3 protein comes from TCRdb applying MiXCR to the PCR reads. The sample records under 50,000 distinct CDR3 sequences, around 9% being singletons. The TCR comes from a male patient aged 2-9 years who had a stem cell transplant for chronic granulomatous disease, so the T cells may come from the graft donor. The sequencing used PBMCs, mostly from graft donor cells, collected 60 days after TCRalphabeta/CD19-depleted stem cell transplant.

CDR3 region: CASSYSTGGRGTGELFF. As DNA, the CDR3 is TGTGCCAGCAGTTACTCGACGGGGGGACGGGGCACCGGGGAGCTGTTTTTT. This rearrangement joins TRBV6-5 to TRBJ2-2; 7 bases match TRBD2. This CDR3 region has 17 residues. V was clipped by 0 bases and J by 4 bases; unmatched bases: 8. Looked up from germline, CDR1 is MNHEY and CDR2 is SVGAGI.